The TCR beta chain under discussion was sequenced for a study of blood T cell repertoires in COVID-19. Whole-study context: Acute-phase and convalescent COVID-19 samples originated in the United States, Italy and Spain. Nucleic acid was either cDNA or gDNA, and it came from T cells, B-cell-depleted T cells, or PBMCs.

Trimming at V came to 3 bases and at J to 6 bases, leaving 7 bases not matched to a gene. The germline gives CDR1 LNHDA, CDR2 SQIVND (reference sequence). The CDR3 spans 15 residues. Original analysis: Reference gene primers were amplified, and this amplification served to estimate nucleated cell counts. Produced via immunoSEQ multiplex PCR; TCRdb's table is partial and in-frame only. That table is the source of V, J and clone size, and D and trimming were worked out from the DNA. The table lists under 200,000 clones, 83% of them singletons, with 1.5% in the top ten. Sequenced material: peripheral blood. This sequence originates from a human donor in a cohort sampled during active COVID-19. The chain uses TRBV19 and TRBJ2-1; 8 bases are shared with TRBD2. The chain's CDR3 is CASSMGRGGSNEQFF. CDR3 sequence (DNA): TGTGCCAGTAGTATGGGACGGGGGGGGAGCAATGAGCAGTTCTTC.